Each of the 22 T cell receptor beta chains below was sequenced from the same sample in a study of cytomegalovirus exposure and HLA in healthy donors. Researchers ran the PCR with 60 Vbeta and 13 Jbeta primers. Clones were sequenced by immunoSEQ multiplex PCR, and TCRdb holds only the in-frame ones, with some missing. The table records about 130,000 clones, about four fifths of them present only once. Material: PBMCs. The receptors originated from a man under 40 in good health and CMV-seronegative.

J is TRBJ1-2 and V is TRBV19, with 10 bases lining up with TRBD1. J was trimmed by 6 bases and V by 4 bases; bases with no gene match: 5. Germline assignment: CDR1 LNHDA and CDR2 SQIVND (reference sequence). The CDR3 is made up of 14 amino acids. CDR3 bases: TGTGCCAGTAGTAATGACAGGGGGCGTGATGGCTACACCTTC. It yields the protein CASSNDRGRDGYTF.

The genes are TRBV7-2 and TRBJ2-7; the D gene is possibly TRBD1 (6 bases). Trimming took off 0 bases at V and 3 bases at J, with 9 bases between the two ends. This CDR3 has 14 amino acids. The germline V gene has CDR1 SGHTA and CDR2 FQGNSA. CDR3 sequence reads: CASSLALQGYEQYF. The CDR3 nucleotides read TGTGCCAGCAGCTTAGCGCTACAGGGCTACGAGCAGTACTTC.

CDR3 nucleotide sequence: TGTGCCAGCAGCCAGCTAGGGGGGGTTCGGGCCTACGAGCAGTACTTC. Residues: CASSQLGGVRAYEQYF. The gene calls are TRBV5-5 and TRBJ2-7; tentative D call: TRBD2 (7 bases). The CDR3 is made up of 16 amino acids. The germline gives CDR1 SGHKS, CDR2 YYEKEE (reference sequence). V lost 4 bases to trimming and J lost 2 bases, with 19 bases between them.

The J gene is TRBJ2-7, the V gene TRBV7-3, with 8 bases fitting TRBD1. V was pared by 0 bases and J by 3 bases, with 10 bases of the junction left unmatched. This CDR3 region has 17 residues. Germline CDR1 SGHTA, CDR2 FQGTGA. The CDR3 here is CASSLTGGQGGIYEQYF. CDR3 bases: TGTGCCAGCAGCTTAACGGGAGGACAGGGAGGAATCTACGAGCAGTACTTC.

This chain connects TRBV2 to TRBJ2-6; D unclear. Germline lookup yields CDR1 SNHLY and CDR2 FYNNEI. This CDR3 has 15 residues. Trimming removed 1 base from V and 5 bases from J, with 9 bases in between. CDR3 region: CASSEDTKRANVLTF. CDR3 nucleotides: TGTGCCAGCAGTGAAGACACTAAACGGGCCAACGTCCTGACTTTC. The whole variable domain, remainder taken from reference TRBV2 and TRBJ2-6, is EPEVTQTPSHQVTQMGQEVILRCVPISNHLYFYWYRQILGQKVEFLVSFYNNEISEKSEIFDDQFSVERPDGSNFTLKIRSTKLEDSAMYFCASSEDTKRANVLTFGAGSRLTVL.

The chain carries TRBV5-1 and TRBJ1-1, with D perhaps matching TRBD1 (5 bases). Trimming pared 1 base from V and 1 base from J, leaving 14 bases between. Germline CDR1 reads SGHRS; CDR2 reads YFSETQ. The CDR3 covers 16 residues. This CDR3 is CASSLYPGLRNTEAFF. In DNA, the CDR3 is TGCGCCAGCAGCTTGTACCCGGGACTAAGGAACACTGAAGCTTTCTTT.

The gene calls are TRBV28 and TRBJ2-5, with D tentatively TRBD1 (6 bases). Looked up from germline, CDR1 is MDHEN and CDR2 is SYDVKM. Trimming pared 4 bases from V and 3 bases from J, leaving 15 bases between. The CDR3 loop spans 15 amino acids. CDR3 sequence reads: CASSSTGPREETQYF. The CDR3 bases are TGTGCCAGCAGTTCGACAGGTCCCAGGGAAGAGACCCAGTACTTC. Using reference TRBV28 and TRBJ2-5 for the parts outside the CDR3, the full variable domain is DVKVTQSSRYLVKRTGEKVFLECVQDMDHENMFWYRQDPGLGLRLIYFSYDVKMKEKGDIPEGYSVSREKKERFSLILESASTNQTSMYLCASSSTGPREETQYFGPGTRLLVL.

In this sample, this clone turned up a few times. The gene calls are TRBV6-5 and TRBJ2-3, with D uncertain. Per germline, CDR1 MNHEY and CDR2 SVGAGI. V lost 7 bases, J lost 0 bases, and 11 bases lay in between. CDR3 length: 14 amino acids. The CDR3 coding sequence is TGTGCCAGCAAAATCCAATTTAGCACAGATACGCAGTATTTT. Translated: CASKIQFSTDTQYF.

This chain joins TRBV10-2 and TRBJ2-5; maybe TRBD1 (6 bases). V lost 3 bases and J lost 2, with 13 bases in between. This CDR3 is 15 amino acids long. The germline V gene encodes CDR1 WSHSY and CDR2 SAAADI. The CDR3, as DNA: TGCGCCAGCAGTGACCCCCAGGGGTTGCAAGAGACCCAGTACTTC. This translates into CASSDPQGLQETQYF.

This sequence joins TRBV27 and TRBJ2-7; perhaps TRBD2 as D (6 bases). Looked up from germline, CDR1 is MNHEY and CDR2 is SMNVEV (reference sequence). The V end lost 4 bases, the J end lost 5 bases, and 18 bases lay between the germline ends. The CDR3 sequence is 15 residues long. CDR3 sequence reads: CASSSFPGTLNEQYF. CDR3 coding DNA: TGTGCCAGCAGTTCCTTCCCCGGGACTCTTAACGAGCAGTACTTC.

V is TRBV19 and J is TRBJ2-7, with a tentative D call TRBD1 (6 bases). The CDR3 sequence is 14 residues long. Germline loops: CDR1 LNHDA, CDR2 SQIVND (reference sequence). Trimming removed 1 base from V and 5 bases from J, with 12 bases in between. The CDR3 sequence is CASSIGRGKDEQYF. For the CDR3, the DNA is TGTGCCAGTAGTATAGGCAGGGGAAAGGACGAGCAGTACTTC.

This clone was counted only a few times. The J gene is TRBJ2-3, the V gene TRBV29-1; no reliable D call. Germline V gene data show CDR1 as SQVTM and CDR2 as ANQGSEA. The length of the CDR3 is 12 residues. With 7 bases removed from V and 1 base from J, the gap between germline ends came to 9 bases. The CDR3 is CSAERGTDTQYF. CDR3 bases: TGCAGCGCCGAACGGGGCACAGATACGCAGTATTTT.

This chain links TRBV28 with TRBJ1-5, with 9 bases identical to TRBD1. Germline CDR1 and CDR2: MDHEN and SYDVKM. V shed 6 bases and J 3 bases; nucleotides not matched to a gene: 9. The CDR3 runs to 16 residues. The CDR3 loop reads CASSTIQGADNQPQHF. CDR3 DNA: TGTGCCAGCAGCACCATACAGGGGGCCGACAATCAGCCCCAGCATTTT.

The chain carries TRBV4-2 and TRBJ2-3; no definite D call. CDR1 and CDR2 from the germline V gene are LGHNA and YNFKEQ. V shed 1 base and J shed 2 bases, with 10 bases lying between them. The CDR3 is 15 residues long. This CDR3 reads CASSQVLGVTDTQYF. In nucleotides, the CDR3 is TGTGCCAGCAGCCAAGTCTTGGGCGTCACAGATACGCAGTATTTT.

This chain links TRBV18 with TRBJ1-5; D gene ambiguous. Trimming shortened V by 6 bases and J by 2 bases, and 8 bases separated the two germline ends. Germline V gives CDR1 KGHSH, CDR2 LQKENI. The CDR3 has 13 residues. The chain's CDR3 is CASSREGNQPQHF. Here the CDR3 DNA reads TGTGCCAGCTCCCGAGAAGGCAATCAGCCCCAGCATTTT.

The rearrangement joins TRBV5-1 to TRBJ2-1; 9 bases are a match to TRBD2. This CDR3 has 14 amino acids. CDR1 is SGHRS, CDR2 YFSETQ, per germline. With V trimmed by 3 bases and J by 7 bases, 5 bases remained unmatched. The CDR3: CASSSAGGPNEQFF. The CDR3 DNA reads as TGCGCCAGCAGCTCTGCGGGGGGGCCGAATGAGCAGTTCTTC.

CDR3 sequence: CASSSTGPTNEKLFF. Written as DNA, the CDR3 is TGTGCCAGCAGTTCGACAGGCCCAACTAATGAAAAACTGTTTTTT. The rearrangement uses TRBV6-5 and TRBJ1-4, with D perhaps matching TRBD1 (6 bases). V lost 4 bases to trimming and J lost 0 bases, with 9 bases between them. Germline lookup yields CDR1 MNHEY and CDR2 SVGAGI. The CDR3 totals 15 residues.

V and J are TRBV7-8 and TRBJ2-7; D perhaps matches TRBD1 (5 bases). The CDR3 runs 13 residues. V was cut by 5 bases and J by 3 bases, with 11 bases left in between. The V gene's germline CDR1 is SGHVS and CDR2 FQNEAQ. The CDR3 coding sequence is TGTGCCAGCAGCGAGGACACAAACTACGAGCAGTACTTC. This codes for CASSEDTNYEQYF.

This clone was detected a few times. This chain's CDR3 is CASSSTGTSGYNEQFF. CDR3 coding DNA: TGCGCCAGCAGCTCTACCGGGACTAGCGGTTACAATGAGCAGTTCTTC. The gene calls are TRBV5-1 and TRBJ2-1; TRBD2 matches at 11 bases. Germline-derived CDR1 and CDR2 are SGHRS and YFSETQ. CDR3 length: 16 residues. After removal of 3 bases from V and 4 bases from J, the junction contained 6 bases not matched to a gene.

There are a few counts of this clone. The chain combines TRBV5-4 with TRBJ1-4; TRBD1 might be the D (5 bases). Trimming cost V 3 bases and J 8 bases, with 14 bases left between them. CDR1 is SGHNT and CDR2 is YYREEE in the germline V gene (reference sequence). This CDR3 contains 14 residues. CDR3 residues: CASSWGGEGEKLFF. CDR3 nucleotide sequence: TGTGCCAGCAGCTGGGGGGGAGAAGGCGAAAAACTGTTTTTT. Complete variable domain (other parts from reference TRBV5-4 and TRBJ1-4): ETGVTQSPTHLIKTRGQQVTLRCSSQSGHNTVSWYQQALGQGPQFIFQYYREEENGRGNFPPRFSGLQFPNYSSELNVNALELDDSALYLCASSWGGEGEKLFFGSGTQLSVL.

This chain connects TRBV19 to TRBJ2-7; TRBD2 aligns across 8 bases. Looked up from germline, CDR1 is LNHDA and CDR2 is SQIVND (reference sequence). The junction had 10 bases not matched to a gene; V was cut back by 8 bases and J by 1 base. The CDR3 covers 15 residues. CDR3 DNA: TGTGCCAGTGGGCCCGGTACTAGCGGATCCTACGAGCAGTACTTC. It codes for CASGPGTSGSYEQYF.

A few counts support this clone. V usage is TRBV2 and J usage is TRBJ2-5; tentatively, D is TRBD1 (6 bases). The CDR3 extends over 12 amino acids. V was trimmed by 9 bases and J by 4 bases, leaving 12 bases between them. CDR1 and CDR2 from the germline V gene are SNHLY and FYNNEI. CDR3 sequence: CASTTTGETQYF. The CDR3 nucleotides read TGTGCCAGTACTACGACAGGAGAGACCCAGTACTTC. The variable domain in full, completed from reference TRBV2 and TRBJ2-5, reads EPEVTQTPSHQVTQMGQEVILRCVPISNHLYFYWYRQILGQKVEFLVSFYNNEISEKSEIFDDQFSVERPDGSNFTLKIRSTKLEDSAMYFCASTTTGETQYFGPGTRLLVL.